These T cell receptor beta chains were read from a single sample in a study of blood T cell repertoires in COVID-19. Repertoires were generated with immunoSEQ multiplex PCR, while TCRdb's copy carries only in-frame clones and drops some. The sample lists tens of thousands of clones; roughly three quarters were seen once. Sequenced: peripheral blood. The origin of the receptors is a man in his 70s with COVID-19, enrolled during active disease. The CDR3 runs from the conserved cysteine through the conserved F or W. The order of the fields is J gene, V gene, D gene, clone size, CDR3 DNA, CDR3 protein. A D gene is named only where the DNA matches it firmly. Clone size is not always given. Where it is, it says once, few, many or a class for expanded clones.

>TRBJ1-1|TRBV4-2|TRBD1|NA
TGTGCCAGCAGCCAAAGACAGGGGAACACTGAAGCTTTCTTT
CASSQRQGNTEAFF
>TRBJ1-2|TRBV19|TRBD1|NA
TGTGCCAGTACCTTCGGGACAGGGCCCAACTATGGCTACACCTTC
CASTFGTGPNYGYTF
>TRBJ2-7|TRBV5-3|NA|NA
TGTGCCAGAAGCCGACAAAAACAGGCCTACGAGCAGTACTTC
CARSRQKQAYEQYF
>TRBJ2-1|TRBV5-4|NA|few
TGTGCCAGCACTAAAATGGGGCCCTACAATGAGCAGTTCTTC
CASTKMGPYNEQFF
>TRBJ2-2|TRBV3-1/TRBV3-2|NA|NA
TGTGCCAGCAGCCAAGGCGGGGCCGCGAACACCGGGGAGCTGTTTTTT
CASSQGGAANTGELFF
>TRBJ1-2|TRBV19|NA|few
TGTGCCAGTAGTCGGTTAGCTAACTATGGCTACACCTTC
CASSRLANYGYTF
>TRBJ1-5|TRBV2|NA|NA
TGTGCCAGCAGCCTAGGGGTTGGGGTGAGCAATCAGCCCCAGCATTTT
CASSLGVGVSNQPQHF
>TRBJ1-4|TRBV6-5|TRBD1|NA
TGTGCCAGCAGTTACGTCAGGGGGCAAGAAAAACTGTTTTTT
CASSYVRGQEKLFF
>TRBJ2-5|TRBV30|NA|NA
TGTGCCTGGAGTGTAGGGGTGACGACCCAGTACTTC
CAWSVGVTTQYF
>TRBJ1-1|TRBV28|NA|NA
TGTGCCAGCACCCCTTCCGGGAAGGCGGTCAACACTGAAGCTTTCTTT
CASTPSGKAVNTEAFF
>TRBJ1-2|TRBV10-3|TRBD1|NA
TGTGCCATCATGGCGCCCCAGGGGGAACCTCGCGGCTACACCTTC
CAIMAPQGEPRGYTF
>TRBJ2-1|TRBV9|TRBD2|NA
TGTGCCAGCAGCGTAGGAGGGCTAGCGGGAAATGAGCAGTTCTTC
CASSVGGLAGNEQFF
>TRBJ1-5|TRBV19|NA|few
TGTGCCAGTAGTACGGGGATCAATAGCAATCAGCCCCAGCATTTT
CASSTGINSNQPQHF
>TRBJ2-3|TRBV6-6|NA|NA
TGTGCCAGCAGAAGGGGAGATACGCAGTATTTT
CASRRGDTQYF
>TRBJ1-3|TRBV30|NA|NA
TGTGCCTGGAGTGTAAGAGGGTACGCTGGAAACACCATATATTTT
CAWSVRGYAGNTIYF
>TRBJ1-1|TRBV2|NA|once
TGTGCCAGCAGTGTGGCAGGGAACACTGAAGCTTTCTTT
CASSVAGNTEAFF
>TRBJ1-5|TRBV4-1|TRBD1|NA
TGCGCCAGCAGCGACCCGACAGGGCAGCCCCAGCATTTT
CASSDPTGQPQHF
>TRBJ1-5|TRBV19|TRBD1|NA
TGTGCCAGCCAATCAGGGGGAGGACAGCCCCAGCATTTT
CASQSGGGQPQHF
>TRBJ2-1|TRBV24-1|NA|NA
TGTGCCACCAGTGGCCCTCCCACTAGTCTCTACAATGAGCAGTTCTTC
CATSGPPTSLYNEQFF
>TRBJ1-6|TRBV5-1|NA|NA
TGCGCCAGCAGCCGGACTGGGACTCAGAATTCACCCCTCCACTTT
CASSRTGTQNSPLHF
>TRBJ1-2|TRBV5-6|NA|few
TGTGCCAGCAGCTACGCGGGCGCGGACTATGGCTACACCTTC
CASSYAGADYGYTF
>TRBJ2-2|TRBV11-3|NA|NA
TGTGCCAGCAGCCTAATCCCGTCGGAGCTGTTTTTT
CASSLIPSELFF
>TRBJ1-5|TRBV30|TRBD1|NA
TGTGCCTGGGCAAGGGGGCCAAAGGAGCAGCCCCAGCATTTT
CAWARGPKEQPQHF
>TRBJ1-5|TRBV5-5|TRBD1|NA
TGTGCCAGCAGCTTGGGGGGGACAGGGGTAATGGAGCCCCAGCATTTT
CASSLGGTGVMEPQHF
>TRBJ2-5|TRBV7-9|NA|NA
TGTGCCAGCAGCTATAACTCTTGGTACCAAGAGACCCAGTACTTC
CASSYNSWYQETQYF
>TRBJ1-2|TRBV18|NA|NA
TGTGCCAGCTCACCACTTCAGGGTTCTAACTATGGCTACACCTTC
CASSPLQGSNYGYTF
>TRBJ2-5|TRBV7-2|TRBD2|NA
TGTGCCAGCAGCGCCGGACTAGCGGGAGGTTGGGAGACCCAGTACTTC
CASSAGLAGGWETQYF
>TRBJ1-1|TRBV28|TRBD1|once
TGTGCCCACAGGGGGCAGGGAGGGTCCGGAGCTTTCTTT
CAHRGQGGSGAFF